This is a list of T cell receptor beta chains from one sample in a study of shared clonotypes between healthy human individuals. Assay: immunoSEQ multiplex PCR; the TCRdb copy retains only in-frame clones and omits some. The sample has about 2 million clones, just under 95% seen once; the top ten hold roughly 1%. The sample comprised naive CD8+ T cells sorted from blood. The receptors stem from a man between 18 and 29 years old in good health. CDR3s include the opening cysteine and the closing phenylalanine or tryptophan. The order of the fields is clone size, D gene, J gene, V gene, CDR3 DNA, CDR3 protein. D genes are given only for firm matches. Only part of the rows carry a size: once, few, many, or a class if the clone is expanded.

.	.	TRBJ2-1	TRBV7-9	TGTGCCAGCAGCTTAGTGTCGGGGTGGAATGAGCAGTTCTTC	CASSLVSGWNEQFF
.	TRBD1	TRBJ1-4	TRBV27	TGTGCCAGGAGACAGGGGTTGAATTTCGGGGCTGATAATGAAAAACTGTTTTTT	CARRQGLNFGADNEKLFF
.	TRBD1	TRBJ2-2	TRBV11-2	TGTGCCAGCAGCTCGCCGGACAGGGGTATCGGGGAGCTGTTTTTT	CASSSPDRGIGELFF
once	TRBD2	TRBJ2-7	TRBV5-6	TGTGCCAGCAGCTCGGGACTAGCGGGATACGAGCAGTACTTC	CASSSGLAGYEQYF
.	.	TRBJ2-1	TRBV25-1	TGTGCCAGCAGTGATAGCGGACCTTCCTACAATGAGCAGTTCTTC	CASSDSGPSYNEQFF
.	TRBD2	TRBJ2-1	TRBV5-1	TGCGCCAGCAGCTTGGCCCTTGCGGGAGGGCCGTTTGATGAGCAGTTCTTC	CASSLALAGGPFDEQFF
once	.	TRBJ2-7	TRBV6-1	TGTGCCAGCAGTGAGTTGGGCTCATCATGGGGGCAGTACTTC	CASSELGSSWGQYF
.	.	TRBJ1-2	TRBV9	TGTGCCAGCAGCGTAGAGTCGGGGCCTAACTATGGCTACACCTTC	CASSVESGPNYGYTF
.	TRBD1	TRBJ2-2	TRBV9	TGTGCCAGCAGCGCCGGGACAGGGAGGGACGGGGAGCTGTTTTTT	CASSAGTGRDGELFF
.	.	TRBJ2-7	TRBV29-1	TGCAGCGTTGCGGAGGGGAGCCCCGAGCAGTACTTC	CSVAEGSPEQYF
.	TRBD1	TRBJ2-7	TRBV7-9	TGTGCCAGCAGCTCCTCCCAGGGGGCGCAGTACGAGCAGTACTTC	CASSSSQGAQYEQYF
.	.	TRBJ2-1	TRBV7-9	TGTGCCAGCAGCTTAACTTGGACAGAAAAATCCTACAATGAGCAGTTCTTC	CASSLTWTEKSYNEQFF
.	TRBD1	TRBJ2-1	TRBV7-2	TGTGCCAGCAGCTTACAAGGACAGGGGTTCGCGAATGAGCAGTTCTTC	CASSLQGQGFANEQFF
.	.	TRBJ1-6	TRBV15	TGTGCCACCAGCAGTCACCCTATGGGGGCCAATTCACCCCTCCACTTT	CATSSHPMGANSPLHF
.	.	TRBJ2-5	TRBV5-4	TGTGCCAGCAGCTTGTTGGAGACCCAGTACTTC	CASSLLETQYF
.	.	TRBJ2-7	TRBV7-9	TGTGCCAGCAGCCCTAGGGGGGCCTACGAGCAGTACTTC	CASSPRGAYEQYF
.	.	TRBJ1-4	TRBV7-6	TGTGCCAGCAGCTTAGGAGGCCACGGGGAAAAACTGTTTTTT	CASSLGGHGEKLFF
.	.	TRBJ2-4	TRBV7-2	TGTGCCAGCAGCGGGAACCGGGAGTTAGCCAAAAACATTCAGTACTTC	CASSGNRELAKNIQYF
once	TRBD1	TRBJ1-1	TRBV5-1	TGCGCCAGCAGCTTGGCCGGATCAGGGGGGACTGAAGCTTTCTTT	CASSLAGSGGTEAFF
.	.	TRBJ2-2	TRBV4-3	TGCGCCAGCAGCCAACTCTACAGGGATCCAAACACCGGGGAGCTGTTTTTT	CASSQLYRDPNTGELFF
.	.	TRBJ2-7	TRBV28	TGTGCCAGCAGTCCCCAGTCGGAAGCCTACGAGCAGTACTTC	CASSPQSEAYEQYF
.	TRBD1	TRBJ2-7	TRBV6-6	TGTGCCAGCACACAGGGGGCCTACGAGCAGTACTTC	CASTQGAYEQYF
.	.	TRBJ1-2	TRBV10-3	TGTGCCATCAGTGAGAACGCCGCCTCTTCTAACTATGGCTACACCTTC	CAISENAASSNYGYTF
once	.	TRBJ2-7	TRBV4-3	TGCGCCAGCAGCCAAGAGGGACATCCCTCCTACGAGCAGTACTTC	CASSQEGHPSYEQYF
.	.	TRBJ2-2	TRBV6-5	TGTGCCAGCAGTTACTCTTGGGGCACCGGGGAGCTGTTTTTT	CASSYSWGTGELFF
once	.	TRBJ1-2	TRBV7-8	TGTGCCAGCAAAGGCCAGGAGGGAGACTACTTTGGCTACACCTTC	CASKGQEGDYFGYTF
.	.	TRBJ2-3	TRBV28	TGTGCCAGCAGTCCCTCCACAGATACGCAGTATTTT	CASSPSTDTQYF
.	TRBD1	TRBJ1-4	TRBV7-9	TGTGCCAGCAGCTTCTCAGGGGGCCGTAATGAAAAACTGTTTTTT	CASSFSGGRNEKLFF
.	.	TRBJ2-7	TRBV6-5	TGTGCCAGCAGTTCCATAGCGGAGGCCACAAACTACGAGCAGTACTTC	CASSSIAEATNYEQYF
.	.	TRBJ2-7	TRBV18	TGTGCCAGCTCACCCTCCCGTGGGCAGGGAAGTTCGGAGCAGTACTTC	CASSPSRGQGSSEQYF
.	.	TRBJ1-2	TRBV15	TGTGCCACCAGCCCGTTAGAAACGACGGGCTACACCTTC	CATSPLETTGYTF
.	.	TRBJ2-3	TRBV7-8	TGTGCCAGCAGCGCCTGGCAGGGATCAGATACGCAGTATTTT	CASSAWQGSDTQYF
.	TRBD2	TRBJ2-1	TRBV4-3	TGCGCCAGCAGCCAAGATCTAGCGGGAGTGAGCAATGAGCAGTTCTTC	CASSQDLAGVSNEQFF
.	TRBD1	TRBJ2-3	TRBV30	TGTGCCTGGAGCGCCGGGACAGCCATATGGTATTTT	CAWSAGTAIWYF
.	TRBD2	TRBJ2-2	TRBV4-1	TGCGCCAGCAGCCAAGTCGTTGCGGGGGGCGGCACCGGGGAGCTGTTTTTT	CASSQVVAGGGTGELFF
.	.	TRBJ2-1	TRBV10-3	TGTGCCATCAGTGCAGCAAAGGACTATGATGCTAATGAGCAGTTCTTC	CAISAAKDYDANEQFF
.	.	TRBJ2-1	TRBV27	TGTGCCAGCAGTTTATCCTCCGACAATGAGCAGTTCTTC	CASSLSSDNEQFF
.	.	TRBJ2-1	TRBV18	TGTGCCAGCTCAAGAGGGGACAATGAGCAGTTCTTC	CASSRGDNEQFF
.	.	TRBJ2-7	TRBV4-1	TGCGCCAGCAGCCCGAAACTAGCAGGGCAAAAGTACGAGCAGTACTTC	CASSPKLAGQKYEQYF
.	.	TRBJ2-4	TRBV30	TGTGCCTGGAGTAACAGGGTCACGCACATTCAGTACTTC	CAWSNRVTHIQYF
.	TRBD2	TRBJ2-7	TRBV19	TGTGCCAGTAGTCTAGCGGGAGGGCCCAACGAGCAGTACTTC	CASSLAGGPNEQYF
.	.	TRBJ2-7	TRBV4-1	TGCGCCAGCAGCCAAGCTGGGGCGACCCACGAGCAGTACTTC	CASSQAGATHEQYF
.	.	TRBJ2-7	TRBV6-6	TGTGCCAGCACTACGAAAAGCGAGGTAGACGAGCAGTACTTC	CASTTKSEVDEQYF
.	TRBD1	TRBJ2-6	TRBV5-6	TGTGCCAGCAGCTTGGGACAGGGTATTGTCTCTGGGGCCAACGTCCTGACTTTC	CASSLGQGIVSGANVLTF
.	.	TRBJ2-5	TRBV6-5	TGTGCCAGCAGCAATCAACAAGAGACCCAGTACTTC	CASSNQQETQYF
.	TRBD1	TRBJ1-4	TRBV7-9	TGTGCCAGCAGCTTGGGACAGGGGTATGAAAAACTGTTTTTT	CASSLGQGYEKLFF
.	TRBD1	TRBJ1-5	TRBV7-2	TGTGCCAGCAGCTTACCGGGACAGGGGGTCGGCAATCAGCCCCAGCATTTT	CASSLPGQGVGNQPQHF